These 17 T cell receptor beta chains originate from one sample sequenced in a study of blood T cells in healthy people across ages (dated by TCRdb to 2014 to 2015). Receptors were amplified or captured by 5' RACE. Sequencing was performed on an Illumina HiSeq 2500. A second PCR of roughly 7 to 11 cycles was performed with a sample-barcoded 5' primer and a J-beta primer mix. The public sequencing data were trimmed at Q25 with fastp and processed into clonotypes with MiXCR by TCRdb, which kept only in-frame beta chains. For every CDR3 protein sequence, its rows merge into one entry that carries the most common genes and DNA. This sample lists roughly 700,000 distinct CDR3 sequences; around 49% were detected once. Roughly 34% of the sample goes to the ten largest clones. The source material was blood. Source of these receptors: a woman aged 55-69 years in good health.

Points on this clonotype: A much larger clone lies one base from this, so it may be a read error. CDR3: CASSRLAGDNEQYF. The CDR3 DNA sequence: TGCGCCAGCAGCCGACTAGCGGGAGATAATGAGCAGTACTTC. V gene TRBV5-1 combines with J gene TRBJ2-5; 12 bases line up with TRBD2. The V gene end was trimmed by 4 bases and the J gene end by 11 bases; junction bases not matched to a gene: 9. CDR1 SGHRS and CDR2 YFSETQ come from the germline V gene. The CDR3 sequence is 14 residues long.

The chain recombines TRBV7-9 with TRBJ2-4; weak D call: TRBD1 (6 bases). TRBJ2-7 matches the DNA end more closely, so the J call is doubtful. The CDR3 is 15 amino acids. Germline V gives CDR1 SEHNR, CDR2 FQNEAQ (reference sequence). In DNA, the CDR3 is TGTGCCAGCAGCCGGACAGCCCAGGTCCCCTACGAGCAGTACTTC. As protein: CASSRTAQVPYEQYF.

About this clonotype itself: A much larger clone lies one base from this, so it may be a read error. This rearrangement joins TRBV29-1 to TRBJ2-1; 7 positions match TRBD2. CDR1 SQVTM and CDR2 ANQGSEA come from the germline V gene. Losses at the gene ends were 4 bases for V and 8 bases for J; bases not matched to a gene: 11. The CDR3 is 14 amino acids. The CDR3 loop is CSVVGGRDVDEQFF. As DNA, the CDR3 is TGCAGCGTTGTAGGTGGGAGGGATGTCGATGAGCAGTTCTTC.

The chain couples TRBV7-2 to TRBJ2-7; D not certain. The CDR3 is 14 residues long. Trimming pared 2 bases from V and 3 bases from J, leaving 11 bases between. Germline values: CDR1 SGHTA, CDR2 FQGNSA. DNA of the CDR3: TGTGCCAGCAGCTTACAGGAGCCTGTCTACGAGCAGTACTTC. Its protein is CASSLQEPVYEQYF. Drawing the rest from reference TRBV7-2 and TRBJ2-7, the complete variable domain is GAGVSQSPSNKVTEKGKDVELRCDPISGHTALYWYRQSLGQGLEFLIYFQGNSAPDKSGLPSDRFSAERTGGSVSTLTIQRTQQEDSAVYLCASSLQEPVYEQYFGPGTRLTVT.

The chain employs TRBV7-9 and TRBJ2-1, with 7 bases identical to TRBD1. CDR1 and CDR2 (germline): SEHNR, FQNEAQ (reference sequence). The CDR3 contains 16 residues. Germline trimming cut 1 base from V and 4 bases from J; bases unmatched to any gene: 7. The CDR3 loop is CASSLDLGTVYNEQFF. As DNA, the CDR3 is TGTGCCAGCAGCTTAGACCTCGGGACAGTATACAATGAGCAGTTCTTC.

The CDR3 DNA is TGTGCCAGCAGTCTTCTAGGGACAGTCCAAGAGACCCAGTACTTC. Translating gives CASSLLGTVQETQYF. The rearrangement uses TRBV2 and TRBJ2-5, with 7 bases aligning to TRBD1. The germline gives CDR1 SNHLY, CDR2 FYNNEI. The CDR3 spans 15 residues. V gave up 5 bases and J gave up 1 base; unmatched junction bases: 7.

This clonotype was seen more than once but under ten times. J is TRBJ2-4 and V is TRBV6-2 or TRBV6-3; the match to TRBD2 covers 9 bases. There are 17 residues in the CDR3. Germline trimming cut 7 bases from V and 0 bases from J; bases unmatched to any gene: 10. Germline V lookup: CDR1 MNHEY, CDR2 SVGEGT. The CDR3 sequence is CASTPSGTRIAKNIQYF. The CDR3, as DNA: TGTGCCAGCACCCCTAGCGGGACCCGAATAGCCAAAAACATTCAGTACTTC.

V usage is TRBV4-2 and J usage is TRBJ2-5; no definite D call. CDR1 and CDR2 from the germline V gene are LGHNA and YNFKEQ. V dropped 0 bases and J dropped 4 bases, with 6 bases sitting between them. The CDR3 extends over 13 amino acids. The DNA for the CDR3 is TGTGCCAGCAGCCAAGATTATGGAGAGACCCAGTACTTC. Residues: CASSQDYGETQYF.

In its sample, this clonotype was seen a few times. The chain employs TRBV4-3 and TRBJ2-7; D may be TRBD1 (6 bases). Germline CDR1 LGHNA, CDR2 YSLEER. V shed 3 bases and J shed 2 bases, with 17 bases lying between them. The CDR3 is 16 residues long. This CDR3 reads CASSQDGSRGTYEQYF. Here the CDR3 DNA reads TGCGCCAGCAGCCAGGATGGGAGCAGGGGTACCTACGAGCAGTACTTC.

The chain recombines TRBV6-2 or TRBV6-3 with TRBJ2-7; TRBD1 matches at 11 bases. V was pared by 2 bases and J by 2 bases, with 2 bases of the junction left unmatched. The germline CDR1 and CDR2 sequences are MNHEY and SVGEGT. The CDR3 is 15 residues long. This chain's CDR3 is CASSYGTGGAYEQYF. The DNA for the CDR3 is TGTGCCAGCAGTTACGGGACAGGGGGGGCCTACGAGCAGTACTTC.

This chain connects TRBV28 to TRBJ2-4; no clear D gene. Germline V gives CDR1 MDHEN, CDR2 SYDVKM. V dropped 6 bases and J dropped 1 base, with 19 bases sitting between them. This CDR3 has 17 amino acids. CDR3 nucleotide sequence: TGTGCCAGCAGAATAGCATCCTGGAAAGAGGCCAAAAACATTCAGTACTTC. Residues: CASRIASWKEAKNIQYF.

This clonotype was picked up one time. J is TRBJ2-7 and V is TRBV18; 8 bases match TRBD1. Germline lookup yields CDR1 KGHSH and CDR2 LQKENI. The ends lost 3 bases at V and 1 base at J; junction bases unmatched: 8. The CDR3 sequence is 16 residues long. CDR3 sequence reads: CASSPLGTGGSYEQYF. DNA of the CDR3: TGTGCCAGCTCACCGCTCGGGACAGGTGGATCCTACGAGCAGTACTTC.

In its sample, this clonotype was seen a few times. The CDR3 is CSALILASYEQYF. Here the CDR3 DNA reads TGCAGTGCCTTAATCCTAGCGTCCTACGAGCAGTACTTC. The chain is built from TRBV20-1 and TRBJ2-7, with a possible D match to TRBD2 (6 bases). CDR1 and CDR2 (germline): DFQATT, SNEGSKA (reference sequence). The CDR3 is 13 residues long. Trimming stripped 6 bases from V and 1 base from J, with 13 bases between.

In this sample, this clonotype turned up a few times. V is TRBV14 and J is TRBJ2-5, with a possible D match to TRBD1 (6 bases). Trimming took off 5 bases at V and 7 bases at J, with 20 bases between the two ends. The CDR3 contains 15 residues. CDR1 and CDR2 (germline): SGHDN, FVKESK. The CDR3 bases are TGTGCCAGCAGCTTTGTCCAGGGACATCAGGGGACCCAGTACTTC. Translated: CASSFVQGHQGTQYF.

The chain carries TRBV20-1 and TRBJ2-7; no clear D gene. Trimming left V 4 bases short and J 2 bases short, with 15 bases between. Per germline, CDR1 DFQATT and CDR2 SNEGSKA (reference sequence). This CDR3 contains 14 residues. The CDR3 spells CSATLPAVTYEQYF. The CDR3 region has the DNA TGCAGTGCTACCCTTCCGGCAGTTACCTACGAGCAGTACTTC.

CDR3 amino acids: CASSSQTALSEAFF. DNA of the CDR3: TGCGCCAGCAGCTCCCAGACAGCTCTAAGTGAAGCTTTCTTT. This chain uses TRBV5-1 with TRBJ1-1, with TRBD1 as a possible D gene (5 bases). CDR1 and CDR2 (germline): SGHRS, YFSETQ. V was trimmed by 3 bases and J by 7 bases, leaving 16 bases between them. This CDR3 contains 14 residues.

The chain joins TRBV9 to TRBJ2-5, with D possibly TRBD2 on 6 matching bases. The DNA end favors TRBJ2-7, so the J call may be wrong. Germline CDR1 and CDR2: SGDLS and YYNGEE. This CDR3 comprises 15 residues. The chain's CDR3 is CASSAREYSVYEQYF. As DNA, the CDR3 is TGTGCCAGCAGCGCGCGGGAATATAGCGTGTACGAGCAGTACTTC.